This record looks at one T cell receptor beta chain sequence and its context. Its antigen is not identified. This entry belongs to a study of T cell responses to AZD1222 COVID-19 vaccine. Points from the study as a whole: Repertoires in all cases were sampled only once the peak T cell response had passed.

Assay: immunoSEQ multiplex PCR; the TCRdb copy retains only in-frame clones and omits some. The sample includes roughly 120,000 clones, 84% of them seen just once. The sequence derives from an adult in good health. Sequenced material: peripheral blood, taken on day 0 of AZD1222 vaccination.

The CDR3 protein is CASSRTGGHTGELFF. As DNA, the CDR3 is TGTGCCAGTAGTAGAACAGGGGGCCACACCGGGGAGCTGTTTTTT. The chain employs TRBV19 and TRBJ2-2, with 9 nucleotides matching TRBD1. Germline CDR1 reads LNHDA; CDR2 reads SQIVND (reference sequence). CDR3 length equals 15 residues. Trimming removed 4 bases from V and 3 bases from J; junction bases left unmatched: 3.